This T cell receptor beta chain was found in a study of CD8+ T cells in alopecia areata (dated by TCRdb to 2016 to 2018). Broadly, across the study: Treated patients were enrolled in an open-label pilot trial of oral tofacitinib, 5 to 10 mg twice daily, for moderate-to-severe alopecia areata. The RNA source kit depended on sample type: the PAXgene miRNA kit for fixed scalp, the miRNeasy kit for PBMCs, and the RNeasy kit for mouse skin. On the human side, TCRbeta sequencing was run on scalp tissue and on sorted CD4+ and CD8+ peripheral blood T cells from healthy controls and from alopecia areata patients with either patchy or totalis/universalis disease. For the treated patients, the SALT score, which quantifies what percentage of scalp surface area is affected, served as the measure of disease severity. In both human patients and the C3H/HeJ mouse model, the study applied high-throughput TCRbeta sequencing to look at T cell clonal expansion in alopecia areata. Clonality in the scalp was compared among normal scalp (n=4), patchy alopecia areata scalp (n=8), and alopecia totalis/universalis scalp (n=8). Patients stayed on tofacitinib for 6 to 18 months and then had 6 months of follow-up off drug so that delayed response and recurrence could be assessed. Biopsies were taken from tofacitinib-treated patients at baseline and at 4 and 24 weeks of treatment, and a later scalp biopsy was taken in several of the tofacitinib-treated patients. immunoSEQ multiplex PCR using 35 Vbeta forward primers and 13 Jbeta reverse primers was used to amplify TCRbeta CDR3 regions. The full study reports these points: Scalp TCR repertoire analysis is complicated because resident alphabeta T cells in normal human skin are also sequenced, whereas mouse skin is dominated by gammadelta T cells. Higher clonality and more expanded CD8+ clones were observed in lesional scalp than in normal scalp, particularly in alopecia totalis/universalis, a finding suggestive of antigenic drive. Shared TCR sequences between patients were less evident than in mice, which may be partly attributable to HLA diversity in the patient population. During tofacitinib treatment, many expanded lesional clones stuck around in both scalp and blood, and this persistence may partly explain why relapse happens after treatment is stopped. Because the treated cohort was small and had only one nonresponder, larger studies are needed to examine links between baseline CD8+ expansion and response. Scalp clonality and the number of expanded CD8+ clones among the top 100 scalp clones were significantly decreased by tofacitinib.

Deletion took 4 bases off V and 6 bases off J, with a span of 10 bases between the germline ends. CDR1 and CDR2 (MNHEY, SVGAGI) derive from the germline V gene. Its CDR3 holds 12 amino acids, cysteine through phenylalanine. Only the CDR3 region is kept as DNA, spanning 36 bases read in frame from base 1. The sample's treatment or condition label, decoded: oral pan-JAK inhibitor, 5-10 mg twice daily. Peripheral blood and lesional scalp punch biopsies were obtained from patients with alopecia areata. PBMCs were isolated by density centrifugation and stained for CD3, CD4 and CD8, after which CD4+ and CD8+ T cells were sorted on a FACSAria. The library was built by means of the immunoSEQ multiplex PCR assay. To provide template for TCR sequencing, every sample had RNA extracted and reverse transcribed into cDNA. First-strand cDNA was synthesized with SuperScript III using a 2:1 mix of oligo-dT and random hexamers. A synthetic immune receptor repertoire was used to measure amplification bias, and any remaining bias was corrected computationally. The paper's processing steps were these. After raw reads were preprocessed to remove errors, the CDR3 was defined following IMGT conventions as running from the conserved cysteine to phenylalanine. To get clonality, Shannon entropy was normalized by log2 of the number of productive unique TCRs and the result was subtracted from 1. Whether scalp clones were CD4 or CD8 was inferred by matching scalp TCRbeta sequences against CD4 and CD8 repertoires sorted from blood. What TCRdb holds here is the immuneACCESS table cut down to in-frame rearrangements. Part of the clones is not present; checked against another copy, under half of the missing clones reflect an unresolved V gene, and the others are unexplained. That table furnishes V, J and clone size, whereas the DNA furnished D and trimming. This sample gives roughly 230,000 clones in total; roughly 44% of them show up just once. Jointly, the top ten make up roughly 2.6% of the sample.

On this clone: What this receptor recognizes is not known. No base-level quality is on record; no much larger clone is a single base apart.

The sample in question was CD4+ T cells sorted from blood, obtained around week 36, from a patient treated with tofacitinib. The clonotype comes from a human donor with alopecia areata. This chain is built from TRBV6-5 and TRBJ2-7; a confident D gene designation cannot be given. CDR3 region: CASSSTRGEQYF. In nucleotides, the sequence is TGTGCCAGCAGTTCCACCCGTGGCGAGCAGTACTTC.